The present TCR beta chain was sequenced within a study of blood T cell repertoires in COVID-19. The overall study: The United States, Italy and Spain supplied acute and convalescent COVID-19 samples. T cells, B-cell-depleted T cells, or PBMCs supplied cDNA or gDNA.

This CDR3 is 14 amino acids long. The germline CDR1 and CDR2 sequences are KGHDR and SFDVKD. V was pared by 1 base and J by 3 bases, with 6 bases between. Authors' methods: How many nucleated cells were present was estimated from reference gene primer amplification. Method: immunoSEQ multiplex PCR; TCRdb's copy keeps in-frame clones and lacks some. V and J calls and clone size are copied from that table; D and trimming were computed from the DNA. This sample has approximately 34,000 clones; 91% occur once, and the top ten carry under 4.5%. This TCR was sampled from a man in his 60s with acute or convalescent COVID-19. This chain uses TRBV24-1 with TRBJ1-5; no firm D call. What was sequenced was peripheral blood. CDR3 region: CATSDLSVNQPQHF. CDR3 coding DNA: TGTGCCACCAGTGATTTATCCGTCAATCAGCCCCAGCATTTT.